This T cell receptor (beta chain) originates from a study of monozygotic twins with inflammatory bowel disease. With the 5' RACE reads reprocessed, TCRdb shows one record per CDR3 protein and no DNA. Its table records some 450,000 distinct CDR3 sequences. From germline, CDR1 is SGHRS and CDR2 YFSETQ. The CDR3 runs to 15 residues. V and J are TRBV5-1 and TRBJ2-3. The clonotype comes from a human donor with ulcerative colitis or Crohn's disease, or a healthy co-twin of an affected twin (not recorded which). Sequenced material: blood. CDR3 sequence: CASSLGRSGTDTQYF.